These T cell receptor beta chains were read from a single sample in a study of PD-1 blockade in classical Hodgkin lymphoma. TCRdb's table, derived via immunoSEQ multiplex PCR, lists solely in-frame clones and lacks some. The sample contains approximately 26,000 clones, about 89% of which appear only once. The specimen was CD4+ T cells from blood. These receptors were taken from a human donor with classical Hodgkin lymphoma. The CDR3 runs from the conserved cysteine through the conserved F or W. Fields, in order: J gene, CDR3 length, V gene, clone size, D gene, CDR3 DNA, CDR3 protein. The D gene is left open where the match is weak. Some rows have no size entry. The others give once, few or many, or a class for an expanded clone.

TRBJ1-6,14,TRBV6-6,once,TRBD1,TGTGCCAGCAGTGGGGGACAGGGGGTTTCACCCCTCCACTTT,CASSGGQGVSPLHF
TRBJ2-1,14,TRBV5-8,-,-,TGTGCCAGCAGCTTGGGACAGTTCTACAATGAGCAGTTCTTC,CASSLGQFYNEQFF
TRBJ2-5,14,TRBV29-1,-,-,TGCAGCGTTGCCAGGGTTGGCCTAAGGGAGACCCAGTACTTC,CSVARVGLRETQYF
TRBJ1-5,14,TRBV18,-,-,TGTGCCAGCTCACTAGGGTTCAGCAATCAGCCCCAGCATTTT,CASSLGFSNQPQHF
TRBJ1-2,15,TRBV5-1,-,TRBD1,TGCGCCAGCAGCCTGATCAGGGGGGCAGGCTATGGCTACACCTTC,CASSLIRGAGYGYTF
TRBJ2-1,15,TRBV11-2,-,-,TGTGCCAGCAGCTTAGAAGGAGCCAGCTACAATGAGCAGTTCTTC,CASSLEGASYNEQFF
TRBJ1-5,15,TRBV5-1,-,TRBD1,TGCGCCAGCAGCTTGGGGGACAGGGATAATCAGCCCCAGCATTTT,CASSLGDRDNQPQHF
TRBJ2-1,15,TRBV5-6,-,-,TGTGCCAGCAGCTTGCGGTCCGGTGGGGACAATGAGCAGTTCTTC,CASSLRSGGDNEQFF
TRBJ2-7,17,TRBV28,-,TRBD2,TGTGCCAGCAGTTCCCCCGCATTCCGGGGGGGCCGGTACGAGCAGTACTTC,CASSSPAFRGGRYEQYF
TRBJ1-6,15,TRBV15,-,TRBD1,TGTGCCACCAAGGGAGGGGGCGTCTATAATTCACCCCTCCACTTT,CATKGGGVYNSPLHF
TRBJ2-5,13,TRBV18,-,-,TGTGCCAGCTCACAGGGAGTTCAAGAGACCCAGTACTTC,CASSQGVQETQYF
TRBJ1-2,15,TRBV5-1,-,-,TGCGCCAGCGCCGGACAGTCCCCCGAAAGGGATGGCTACACCTTC,CASAGQSPERDGYTF
TRBJ2-5,12,TRBV7-2,-,-,TGTGCCAGCAGCTTTGTGCGAGAGACCCAGTACTTC,CASSFVRETQYF
TRBJ2-1,15,TRBV7-8,-,TRBD2,TGTGCCAGCAGCGTTAGCGGGAGCTCCTACAATGAGCAGTTCTTC,CASSVSGSSYNEQFF
TRBJ2-3,12,TRBV5-8,-,-,TGTGCCAGCAGCTTGCCAGGGAATACGCAGTATTTT,CASSLPGNTQYF
TRBJ2-7,13,TRBV15,once,-,TGTGCCACCAGCAGGCAGGGCCTCTACGAGCAGTACTTC,CATSRQGLYEQYF
TRBJ2-1,14,TRBV5-1,-,TRBD1,TGCGCCAGCAGCTTGGACACAGGGGAAAGTGAGCAGTTCTTC,CASSLDTGESEQFF
TRBJ1-5,21,TRBV28,-,TRBD1,TGTGCCAGCAGTTTATTACCCTCCGGGACAGGTGGGTTTTATAGCAATCAGCCCCAGCATTTT,CASSLLPSGTGGFYSNQPQHF
TRBJ2-2,15,TRBV5-6,-,-,TGTGCCAGCAGCTTAAGGACGACCAACACCGGGGAGCTGTTTTTT,CASSLRTTNTGELFF
TRBJ1-1,12,TRBV5-1,-,-,TGCGCCAGCAGCTTGGACTTGACTGAAGCTTTCTTT,CASSLDLTEAFF
TRBJ2-5,14,TRBV9,-,-,TGTGCCAGCAGCGTAACCTATGGTCAAGAGACCCAGTACTTC,CASSVTYGQETQYF
TRBJ2-3,13,TRBV30,-,TRBD2,TGTGCAGGGCATAGCGGGGGGGTGGTTGGCCAGTATTTT,CAGHSGGVVGQYF
TRBJ1-2,14,TRBV4-3,-,-,TGCGCCAGCAGCCACCCCGGACAGAACTATGGCTACACCTTC,CASSHPGQNYGYTF
TRBJ1-2,17,TRBV6-1,-,-,TGTGCCAGCAGTGAAGGGACATATCCCCGTGCTAACTATGGCTACACCTTC,CASSEGTYPRANYGYTF
TRBJ1-1,16,TRBV5-1,-,TRBD1,TGCGCCAGCAGCTCGGCCCAGGGGGCTAGGCTTTTTGAAGCTTTCTTT,CASSSAQGARLFEAFF